This note documents a single T cell receptor beta chain sequence. This sample's treatment: some 19 received Ad26.COV2.S at low or high dose, single or two shots; a few received placebo; per-sample allocation not given. The investigators took samples on day 63 after the first vaccine or placebo injection. The data stem from a study of Ad26.COV2.S vaccination and SARS-CoV-2 variants. This CDR3 contains 14 residues. Germline loops: CDR1 LNHDA, CDR2 SQIVND (reference sequence). V was clipped by 5 bases and J by 0 bases, with 8 bases between them. The method was immunoSEQ multiplex PCR; TCRdb's version includes in-frame clones alone and lacks a portion of them. Of about 350,000 clones in the sample, about 89% were seen once.

The TCR sequence derives from a person aged 18-65 years who received the Ad26.COV2.S COVID-19 vaccine or a placebo. This chain joins TRBV19 and TRBJ2-4, with D hard to call. Sequences were derived from peripheral blood, sampled in a trial of Ad26.COV2.S vaccine versus placebo. CDR3 in amino acids: CASSPRTAKNIQYF. In DNA, the CDR3 is TGTGCCAGTAGTCCCAGGACAGCCAAAAACATTCAGTACTTC.